The sequence of this T cell receptor (beta chain) was determined in a study of OX40 agonist ivuxolimab in advanced cancers. The overall study: Patients treated during dose escalation were battling hepatocellular carcinoma, melanoma, renal cell or head and neck cancer. People who had prior anti-PD-1, anti-PD-L1 or anti-CTLA-4 therapy could take part, and under 45% had some.

This CDR3 has 16 amino acids. V was pared by 5 bases and J by 3 bases, with 17 bases between. Per germline, CDR1 SEHNR and CDR2 FQNEAQ (reference sequence). In regard to this clone: Its antigen remains unidentified.

Regarding the study as a whole: Relative to CD4+, CD8+ T cells held more expanded clones on average.

Using immunoSEQ multiplex PCR, the repertoire was profiled, and TCRdb retains in-frame clones only, with some absent. Found here are 13,000 to 15,000 clones, nearly 80% of them singletons; the top ten hold about 35%. The rearrangement uses TRBV7-9 and TRBJ1-3, with D possibly TRBD1 on 5 matching bases. This TCR was recovered from an adult with an advanced solid tumor such as melanoma, head and neck, liver or kidney cancer. The sample consisted of CD4+ or CD8+ T cells sorted from blood, taken in a trial of the OX40 agonist ivuxolimab. The DNA for the CDR3 is TGTGCCAGCAGCCCCGGGACGTCGTCAGGTGGAAACACCATATATTTT. It translates to CASSPGTSSGGNTIYF. Variable domain in full (rest from reference TRBV7-9 and TRBJ1-3): DTGVSQNPRHKITKRGQNVTFRCDPISEHNRLYWYRQTLGQGPEFLTYFQNEAQLEKSRLLSDRFSAERPKGSFSTLEIQRTEQGDSAMYLCASSPGTSSGGNTIYFGEGSWLTVV.